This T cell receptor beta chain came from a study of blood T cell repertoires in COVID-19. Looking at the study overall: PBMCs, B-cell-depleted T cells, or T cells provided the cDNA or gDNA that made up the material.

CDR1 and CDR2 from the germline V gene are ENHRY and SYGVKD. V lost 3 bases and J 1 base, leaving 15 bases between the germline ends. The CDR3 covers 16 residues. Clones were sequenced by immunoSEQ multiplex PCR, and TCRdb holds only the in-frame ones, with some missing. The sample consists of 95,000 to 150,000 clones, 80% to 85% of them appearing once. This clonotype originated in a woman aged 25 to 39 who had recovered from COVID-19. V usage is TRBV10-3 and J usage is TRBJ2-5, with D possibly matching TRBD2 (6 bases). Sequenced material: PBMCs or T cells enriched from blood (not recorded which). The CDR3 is CAISEAGPAGQETQYF. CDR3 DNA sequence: TGTGCCATCAGTGAAGCGGGCCCTGCGGGCCAAGAGACCCAGTACTTC.